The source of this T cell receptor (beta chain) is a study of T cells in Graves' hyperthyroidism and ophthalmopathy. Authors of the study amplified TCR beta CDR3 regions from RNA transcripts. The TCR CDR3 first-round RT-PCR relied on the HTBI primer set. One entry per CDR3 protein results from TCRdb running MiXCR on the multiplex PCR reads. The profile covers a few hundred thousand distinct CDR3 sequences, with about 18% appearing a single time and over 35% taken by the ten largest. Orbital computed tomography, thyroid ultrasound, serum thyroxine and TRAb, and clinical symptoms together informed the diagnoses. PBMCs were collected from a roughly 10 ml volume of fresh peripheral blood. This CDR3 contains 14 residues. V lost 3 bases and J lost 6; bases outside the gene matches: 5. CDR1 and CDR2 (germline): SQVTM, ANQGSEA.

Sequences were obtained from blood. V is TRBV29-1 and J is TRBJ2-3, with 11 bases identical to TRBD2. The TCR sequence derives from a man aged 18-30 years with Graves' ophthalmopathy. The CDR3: CSVEWLAGGDTQYF. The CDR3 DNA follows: TGCAGCGTTGAGTGGCTAGCGGGGGGTGATACGCAGTATTTT.